Shown below are 20 T cell receptor beta chains from a single sample sequenced in a study of T cells in Graves' hyperthyroidism and ophthalmopathy. The investigators amplified TCR beta CDR3 regions from RNA transcripts. During a first-round RT-PCR of the TCR CDR3, the HTBI primer set was used. TCRdb used MiXCR to reprocess the multiplex PCR reads, holding one entry per CDR3 protein. The table shows around 300,000 distinct CDR3 sequences, with approximately 15% occurring only once. Sequenced sample: blood. The receptors were sampled from a woman aged 40 to 55 with Graves' ophthalmopathy.

This clonotype was detected ten times or more. V gene TRBV5-1 combines with J gene TRBJ2-1; 8 bases align to TRBD1. This CDR3 contains 18 residues. J lost 2 bases, V lost 0 bases, and 10 bases had no gene match. Looked up from germline, CDR1 is SGHRS and CDR2 is YFSETQ. The CDR3 nucleotides read TGCGCCAGCAGCTTGGGACATCAGGGGGCCTTAACCTACAATGAGCAGTTCTTC. Translation: CASSLGHQGALTYNEQFF.

Ten or more counts support this clonotype. The chain is built from TRBV28 and TRBJ2-7; maybe TRBD2 (5 bases). This CDR3 spans 14 amino acids. CDR1 and CDR2 (germline): MDHEN, SYDVKM. Trimming took off 2 bases at V and 1 base at J, with 9 bases between the two ends. The CDR3 sequence is CASSLGRVSYEQYF. In nucleotides, the CDR3 is TGTGCCAGCAGTTTAGGGCGGGTATCCTACGAGCAGTACTTC.

This clonotype was detected only a few times. The chain links TRBV20-1 to TRBJ2-7, with TRBD2 matching 7 bases. The germline CDR1 and CDR2 sequences are DFQATT and SNEGSKA (reference sequence). Germline trimming cut 6 bases from V and 3 bases from J; bases unmatched to any gene: 5. The CDR3 has 12 amino acids. The CDR3 region is CSAVAGGYEQYF. For the CDR3, the DNA is TGCAGTGCAGTAGCGGGTGGCTACGAGCAGTACTTC.

This clonotype has ten or more counts. This chain links TRBV5-8 with TRBJ2-1; D not resolved. In germline, CDR1 is SGHTS, CDR2 YDEGEE. This CDR3 comprises 12 residues. Deletions cut 2 bases from V and 8 bases from J, with 8 bases between. The CDR3 loop reads CASSFIWDEQFF. The CDR3 nucleotides read TGTGCCAGCAGCTTCATATGGGATGAGCAGTTCTTC.

This clonotype was seen a handful of times. The V and J genes are TRBV3-1 and TRBJ2-7; D is ambiguous. The CDR3 consists of 13 residues. Trimming took 4 bases from V and 2 from J, leaving 9 bases between them. Germline-derived CDR1 and CDR2 are LGHDT and YNNKEL (reference sequence). CDR3 DNA: TGTGCCAGCAGCCCCACGTTTGCCTACGAGCAGTACTTC. It specifies CASSPTFAYEQYF.

As regards this clonotype: A much larger clone lies a single base off, so this may be a read error. The chain carries TRBV6-2 or TRBV6-3 and TRBJ2-3, with 7 nucleotides matching TRBD2. The CDR3 length is 14 residues. Germline CDR1 reads MNHEY; CDR2 reads SVGEGT. Losses at the gene ends were 7 bases for V and 10 bases for J; bases not matched to a gene: 14. This CDR3 reads CASTAGERSRAQYF. In DNA form, the CDR3 reads TGTGCCAGCACCGCGGGAGAACGGTCGAGGGCGCAGTATTTT.

Ten or more counts support this clonotype. This chain links TRBV15 with TRBJ2-7; D unresolved. Germline CDR1 reads LNHNV; CDR2 reads YYDKDF (reference sequence). With 5 bases removed from V and 5 bases from J, the gap between germline ends came to 16 bases. There are 14 residues in the CDR3. CDR3 residues: CATSAIQVLDEQYF. The CDR3 DNA sequence: TGTGCCACCAGCGCGATCCAGGTTCTGGACGAGCAGTACTTC.

This clonotype was recorded at least ten times. V gene TRBV12-3 or TRBV12-4 combines with J gene TRBJ2-3; D tentatively fits TRBD1 or TRBD2 (6 bases each). This CDR3 is 14 amino acids long. V was clipped by 2 bases and J by 4 bases, with 10 bases between them. CDR3 in amino acids: CASSLTGASDTQYF. In DNA form, the CDR3 reads TGTGCCAGCAGTTTAACGGGGGCGTCAGATACGCAGTATTTT.

The chain's CDR3 is CSATITGGSNTEAFF. DNA for the CDR3: TGCAGTGCTACGATTACAGGGGGCTCGAACACTGAAGCTTTCTTT. The V gene is TRBV20-1, the J gene TRBJ1-1; 9 bases are a match to TRBD1. The V and J ends lost 4 bases and 1 base, in that order; junction bases with no gene match: 7. Germline V gene sequence: CDR1 DFQATT, CDR2 SNEGSKA (reference sequence). The CDR3 covers 15 residues.

This clonotype was recorded at least ten times. The chain has TRBV29-1 and TRBJ2-1; TRBD1 matches 7 bases. Germline trimming cut 6 bases from V and 13 bases from J; bases unmatched to any gene: 15. Germline CDR1 is SQVTM and CDR2 is ANQGSEA. CDR3 length equals 13 residues. CDR3 sequence: CSVTSLGQIGQFF. The CDR3 coding sequence is TGCAGCGTGACCAGCCTGGGACAGATAGGACAGTTCTTC.

This clonotype appeared a few times. The rearrangement joins TRBV7-2 to TRBJ2-7; no reliable D call. Germline V lookup: CDR1 SGHTA, CDR2 FQGNSA. The CDR3 has 12 residues. Trimming pared 2 bases from V and 7 bases from J, leaving 9 bases between. The CDR3 coding sequence is TGTGCCAGCAGCTTAATTACGGATGAGCAGTACTTC. It is translated as CASSLITDEQYF.

This clonotype showed up many times. V and J are TRBV19 and TRBJ1-2, with a possible D match to TRBD1 (6 bases). Trimming pared 3 bases from V and 5 bases from J, leaving 13 bases between. The germline V gene encodes CDR1 LNHDA and CDR2 SQIVND (reference sequence). The CDR3 is 14 residues long. The DNA for the CDR3 is TGTGCCAGTAGTATCTCAGGGGCTGGGTATGGCTACACCTTC. It yields the protein CASSISGAGYGYTF.

The chain links TRBV19 to TRBJ2-7, with D perhaps matching TRBD1 (5 bases). V lost 5 bases and J lost 2, with 13 bases in between. This CDR3 has 14 residues. Germline CDR1 reads LNHDA; CDR2 reads SQIVND (reference sequence). CDR3 in amino acids: CASSPDQGAYEQYF. The CDR3 DNA reads TGTGCCAGTAGTCCGGATCAGGGCGCCTACGAGCAGTACTTC.

This clonotype was found many times. The chain carries TRBV12-3 or TRBV12-4 and TRBJ2-5; TRBD1 matches at 10 bases. V trimming: 5 bases; J trimming: 13 bases; junction bases outside the gene matches: 4. The CDR3 has 11 residues. CDR3 sequence: CASSLGQGRYF. As DNA, the CDR3 is TGTGCCAGCAGTCTGGGACAGGGGAGGTACTTC.

There are a few counts of this clonotype. The rearrangement links TRBV19 to TRBJ1-1; TRBD1 is a possible D gene (5 bases). V gave up 8 bases and J gave up 0 bases, with 16 bases separating them. CDR1 LNHDA and CDR2 SQIVND come from the germline V gene (reference sequence). The CDR3 spans 15 residues. CDR3 protein: CASAFSGRVNTEAFF. The CDR3 DNA follows: TGTGCCAGTGCATTTAGCGGCAGGGTGAACACTGAAGCTTTCTTT.

V gene TRBV24-1 combines with J gene TRBJ2-1; D ambiguous. The CDR3 sequence is 15 residues long. In germline, CDR1 is KGHDR, CDR2 SFDVKD. The V end was cut by 6 bases, the J end by 8 bases, with 19 bases between. The CDR3 DNA follows: TGTGCCACCAGTTCTCGGGCCCGGCGTGTAGATGAGCAGTTCTTC. It is translated as CATSSRARRVDEQFF.

This clonotype was counted at least ten times. V and J are TRBV6-1 and TRBJ2-1; D uncertain. The CDR3 loop spans 16 amino acids. Germline V gene data show CDR1 as MNHNS and CDR2 as SASEGT. V shed 2 bases and J shed 4 bases, with 15 bases lying between them. The DNA of the CDR3 is TGTGCCAGCAGTGAACAACCCATTCCACCTTACAATGAGCAGTTCTTC. The encoded protein is CASSEQPIPPYNEQFF.

At least ten counts were recorded for this clonotype. The rearrangement links TRBV6-1 to TRBJ1-1; 7 bases align to TRBD1. CDR3 length equals 16 residues. Trimming removed 2 bases from V and 4 bases from J; junction bases left unmatched: 10. CDR1 is MNHNS and CDR2 is SASEGT in the germline V gene. The CDR3 bases are TGTGCCAGCAGTGAAAGACAGGGTATCACCGGCACTGAAGCTTTCTTT. Encoded protein: CASSERQGITGTEAFF.

This clonotype has at least ten counts. The chain combines TRBV6-2 or TRBV6-3 with TRBJ1-1; TRBD1 agrees at 10 bases. The CDR3 is 15 residues long. Germline V CDR1 and CDR2: MNHEY, SVGEGT. V was clipped by 6 bases and J by 4 bases; unmatched bases: 8. The CDR3: CASRRETGGGTEAFF. The CDR3 region has the DNA TGTGCCAGCAGAAGGGAGACAGGGGGCGGCACTGAAGCTTTCTTT.

This clonotype appeared many times. The J gene is TRBJ1-1, the V gene TRBV28, with unresolved D. V was pared by 6 bases and J by 5 bases, with 13 bases between. Germline CDR1 MDHEN, CDR2 SYDVKM. There are 13 residues in the CDR3. CDR3: CASSRLGLTEAFF. The CDR3 coding sequence is TGTGCCAGCAGCCGTCTAGGGCTTACTGAAGCTTTCTTT.